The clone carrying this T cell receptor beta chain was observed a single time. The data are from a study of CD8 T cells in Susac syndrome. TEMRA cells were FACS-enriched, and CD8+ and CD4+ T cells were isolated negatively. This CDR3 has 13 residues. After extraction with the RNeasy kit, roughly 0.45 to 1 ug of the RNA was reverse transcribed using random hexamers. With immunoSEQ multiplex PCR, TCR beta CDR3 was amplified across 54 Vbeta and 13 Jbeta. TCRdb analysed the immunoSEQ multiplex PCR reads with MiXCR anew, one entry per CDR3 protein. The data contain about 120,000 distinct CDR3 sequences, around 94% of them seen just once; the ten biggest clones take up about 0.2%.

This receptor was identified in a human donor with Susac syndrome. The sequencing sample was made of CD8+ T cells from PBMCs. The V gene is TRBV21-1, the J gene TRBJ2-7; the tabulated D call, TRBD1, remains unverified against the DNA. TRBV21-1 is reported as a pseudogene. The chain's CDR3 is CASSGTNSYEQYF. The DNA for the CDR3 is TGTGCCAGCAGCGGGACAAACTCCTACGAGCAGTACTTC.